This T cell receptor (beta chain) was identified during a study of blood T cell repertoires in COVID-19. Study at large: Specimens from acute and convalescent COVID-19 originated in the United States, Italy and Spain. Sources were T cells, B-cell-depleted T cells, or PBMCs; the material itself was cDNA or gDNA.

In the authors' methods: Amplifying reference gene primers gave estimates of nucleated cell counts. TCRdb keeps only in-frame clones here, not all; method: immunoSEQ multiplex PCR. V and J calls and clone size follow that table, whereas D and trimming were derived from the DNA. The sample holds 100,000 or so clones, roughly 92% seen once. This receptor was obtained from a man in his 70s with acute or convalescent COVID-19. The sample consisted of peripheral blood.

The CDR3 is CASSSEVEQYF. DNA for the CDR3: TGTGCCAGCAGCTCGGAGGTCGAGCAGTACTTC. The gene calls are TRBV7-9 and TRBJ2-7, with a weak D call TRBD2 (5 bases). The CDR3 runs 11 residues. CDR1 is SEHNR, CDR2 FQNEAQ, per germline (reference sequence). The ends were cut back, 4 bases at V and 6 bases at J, with 7 bases in the middle.